This record looks at one TCR beta chain sequence and its context. Its antigen is unidentified. The germline V gene encodes CDR1 SEHNR and CDR2 FQNEAQ (reference sequence). Trimming stripped 7 bases from V and 2 bases from J, with 13 bases between. CDR3 length: 14 amino acids. The data were obtained in a study of OX40 agonist ivuxolimab in advanced cancers. As for the study in general: From roughly 20 to 79 years was the age range, with a mean of approximately 58 years, and approximately 84% were male.

Study-level findings and limits: It was not determined which antigens were specifically recognized by the peripheral T cells that had undergone clonal expansion. The average count of expanded clones was higher among CD8+ T cells than among CD4+.

TCRdb's copy holds only in-frame clones and misses some; the assay was immunoSEQ multiplex PCR. This table has 65,000 or so clones, approximately 88% appearing once. Blood sampling was done at baseline, cycle 4 day 1, and cycle 7 day 1. The clonotype was recovered from an adult with an advanced solid tumor such as melanoma, head and neck, liver or kidney cancer. Sequencing was performed on CD4+ or CD8+ T cells sorted from blood, taken in a trial of the OX40 agonist ivuxolimab. The chain employs TRBV7-9 and TRBJ2-3; D might be TRBD2 (5 bases). The CDR3 is CASTSRVLTDTQYF. Here the CDR3 DNA reads TGTGCCAGCACCTCGCGGGTCCTCACAGATACGCAGTATTTT.